This T cell receptor beta chain is drawn from a study of response to subunit inactivated influenza vaccine listed by TCRdb under 2018. Broadly, across the study: The study used deep quantitative T cell receptor repertoire profiling to track responses to a trivalent subunit inactivated influenza vaccine.

What the authors observed across the whole study: According to the authors, only a limited number of new T cells may be recruited by each seasonal influenza vaccination.

In its sample, this clonotype was seen many times. Its antigen target is currently unknown. The record has no base qualities; no much larger clone is one base away. This specimen's time point label, per the study, means: approximately 45 days after influenza vaccine administration. The library came from RT-PCR. The run used an Illumina HiSeq 2500. TCRdb reanalyzed the raw reads on its own, using fastp at Q25 for trimming and MiXCR for clone calling, and kept in-frame beta chains. Identical CDR3 protein sequences are pooled into one entry, listed with their most common genes and DNA. The sample includes over 150,000 distinct CDR3 sequences, with approximately 11% observed a single time. Under 15% of the sample is in the top ten clones. From the germline V gene (reference sequence), CDR1 is LGHDT and CDR2 is YNNKEL. V is shortened by 1 base, J by 8 bases, and the region joining them spans 8 bases. The CDR3 contains 13 residues, cysteine and phenylalanine counted. This entry keeps only the CDR3 DNA: 39 bases, framed from base 1.

The clonotype was recovered from a man between 45 and 60 years old who received an inactivated influenza vaccine. Donor details come from another sample of the same person, matched by shared clones. Sequenced here: non-naive T cells sorted from PBMCs, sampled roughly 48 days after vaccination. In the paper's terms, the cell subset or site label means: memory T cell fraction. The chain is assembled from TRBV3-1 and TRBJ1-4; a confident D gene designation cannot be given. The CDR3 sequence is CASSQVLAEKLFF. The sequence in DNA is TGTGCCAGCAGCCAAGTACTTGCCGAAAAACTGTTTTTT.